The 7 T cell receptor beta chains below were found in one sample sequenced in a study of blood T cell repertoires in COVID-19. Sequencing was performed with immunoSEQ multiplex PCR; in TCRdb, only in-frame clones are kept and a portion is missing. The sample carries 200,000 to 300,000 clones, roughly 86% recorded once. Sequenced sample: PBMCs or T cells enriched from blood (not recorded which). The receptor source for this set is a woman between 18 and 29 years old who had recovered from COVID-19.

DNA of the CDR3: TGTGCCAGCAGCTCGGGACAGAGTCAAGAGACCCAGTACTTC. Translating it yields CASSSGQSQETQYF. The chain links TRBV11-3 to TRBJ2-5, with 7 bases that match TRBD1. This CDR3 contains 14 residues. In germline, CDR1 is SGHNT, CDR2 YENEEA. Unmatched junction bases numbered 4, after V lost 4 bases and J lost 2 bases.

This clone was seen more than once but under ten times. This rearrangement joins TRBV5-6 to TRBJ2-7, with TRBD1 identical over 7 bases. V lost 5 bases, J lost 1 base, and 3 bases stayed unmatched. Germline V gives CDR1 SGHDT, CDR2 YYEEEE. The CDR3 runs to 13 residues. Written as DNA, the CDR3 is TGTGCCAGCAGACCAGGGGGTTCCTACGAGCAGTACTTC. It is translated as CASRPGGSYEQYF.

The rearrangement uses TRBV27 and TRBJ2-7; 9 bases agree with TRBD1. This CDR3 comprises 14 residues. Germline V gene sequence: CDR1 MNHEY, CDR2 SMNVEV (reference sequence). V shed 4 bases, J shed 5 bases, and the junction held 6 bases outside the gene matches. The CDR3 DNA sequence: TGTGCCAGCAGTTGGACAGGGGTAAGGAACGAGCAGTACTTC. Its translation is CASSWTGVRNEQYF.

The chain carries TRBV29-1 and TRBJ1-2; no clear D gene. The V end lost 3 bases, the J end lost 4 bases, and 9 bases lay between the germline ends. There are 12 residues in the CDR3. Germline CDR1 is SQVTM and CDR2 is ANQGSEA. The CDR3 loop is CSVEEQFYGYTF. CDR3 DNA sequence: TGCAGCGTTGAGGAACAGTTCTATGGCTACACCTTC.

The V call is TRBV19, the J call TRBJ2-7; weak D call: TRBD1 (5 bases). The CDR3 is 16 amino acids. V was pared by 2 bases and J by 0 bases, with 14 bases between. CDR1 and CDR2 (germline): LNHDA, SQIVND (reference sequence). The DNA of the CDR3 is TGTGCCAGTAGTATATCCTACGACAGCAACTCCTACGAGCAGTACTTC. It codes for CASSISYDSNSYEQYF.

This chain joins TRBV10-3 and TRBJ2-7; 14 nucleotides match TRBD2. Germline CDR1 is ENHRY and CDR2 is SYGVKD. V trimming: 4 bases; J trimming: 6 bases; junction bases outside the gene matches: 5. This CDR3 is built from 15 residues. The CDR3 nucleotides read TGTGCCATCAGTGGGGGACTAGCGGGAGAAGGCGAGCAGTACTTC. Its protein product is CAISGGLAGEGEQYF.

The genes are TRBV7-9 and TRBJ1-1; 8 bases are a match to TRBD1. The germline V gene has CDR1 SEHNR and CDR2 FQNEAQ (reference sequence). V lost 4 bases and J lost 1; bases outside the gene matches: 11. The CDR3 loop spans 17 amino acids. The CDR3 is CASSSILDRVRNTEAFF. The CDR3, as DNA: TGTGCCAGCAGCTCGATCTTGGACAGGGTTAGGAACACTGAAGCTTTCTTT.